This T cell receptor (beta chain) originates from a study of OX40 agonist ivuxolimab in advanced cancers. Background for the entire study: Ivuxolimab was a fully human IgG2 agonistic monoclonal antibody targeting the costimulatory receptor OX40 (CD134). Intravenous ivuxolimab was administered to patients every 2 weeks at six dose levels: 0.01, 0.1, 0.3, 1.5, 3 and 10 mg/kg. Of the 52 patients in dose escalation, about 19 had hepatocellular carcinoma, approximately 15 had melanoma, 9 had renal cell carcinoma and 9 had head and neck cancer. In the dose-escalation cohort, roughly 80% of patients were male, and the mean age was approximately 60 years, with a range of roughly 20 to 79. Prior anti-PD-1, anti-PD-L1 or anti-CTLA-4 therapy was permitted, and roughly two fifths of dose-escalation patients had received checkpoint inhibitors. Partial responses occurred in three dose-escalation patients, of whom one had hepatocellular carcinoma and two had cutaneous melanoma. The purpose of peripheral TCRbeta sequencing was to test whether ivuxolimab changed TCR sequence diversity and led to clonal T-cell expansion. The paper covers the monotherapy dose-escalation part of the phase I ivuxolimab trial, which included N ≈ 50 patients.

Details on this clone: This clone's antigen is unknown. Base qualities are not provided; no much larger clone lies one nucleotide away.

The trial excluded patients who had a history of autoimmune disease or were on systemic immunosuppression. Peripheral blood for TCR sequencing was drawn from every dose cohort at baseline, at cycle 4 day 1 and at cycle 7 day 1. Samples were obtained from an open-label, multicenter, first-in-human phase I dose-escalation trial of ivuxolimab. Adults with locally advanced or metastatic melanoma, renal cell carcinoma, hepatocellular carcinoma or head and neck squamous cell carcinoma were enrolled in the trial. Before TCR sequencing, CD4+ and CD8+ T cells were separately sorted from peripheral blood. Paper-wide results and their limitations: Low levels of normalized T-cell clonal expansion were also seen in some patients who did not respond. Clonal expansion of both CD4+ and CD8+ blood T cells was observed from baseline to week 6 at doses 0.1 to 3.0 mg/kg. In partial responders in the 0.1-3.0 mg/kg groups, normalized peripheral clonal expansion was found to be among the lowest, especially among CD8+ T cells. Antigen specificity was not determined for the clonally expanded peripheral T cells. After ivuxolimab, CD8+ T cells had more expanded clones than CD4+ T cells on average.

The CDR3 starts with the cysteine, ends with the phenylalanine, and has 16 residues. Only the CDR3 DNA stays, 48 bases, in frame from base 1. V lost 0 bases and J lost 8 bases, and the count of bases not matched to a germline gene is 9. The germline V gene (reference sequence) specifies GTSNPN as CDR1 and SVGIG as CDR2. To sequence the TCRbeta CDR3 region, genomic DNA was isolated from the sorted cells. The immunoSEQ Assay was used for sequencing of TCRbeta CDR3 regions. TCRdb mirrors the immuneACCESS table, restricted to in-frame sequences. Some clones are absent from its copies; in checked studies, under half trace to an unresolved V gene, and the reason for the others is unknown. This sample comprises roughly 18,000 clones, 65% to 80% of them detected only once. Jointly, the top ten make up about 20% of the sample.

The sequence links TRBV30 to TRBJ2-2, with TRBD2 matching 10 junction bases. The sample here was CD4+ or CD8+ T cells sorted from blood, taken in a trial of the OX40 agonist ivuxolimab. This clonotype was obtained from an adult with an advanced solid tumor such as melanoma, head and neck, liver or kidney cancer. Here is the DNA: TGTGCCTGGAGTGTACTGGGGACTAGCGAGACTGGGGAGCTGTTTTTT. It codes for CAWSVLGTSETGELFF.